The rows below give T cell receptor beta chains drawn from one sample of a study of blood T cell repertoires in COVID-19. Clones were read by immunoSEQ multiplex PCR, and TCRdb kept only the in-frame ones, dropping some. In the table there are roughly 120,000 clones, roughly 72% of which are singletons. Material: peripheral blood. Every receptor here comes from a man older than 75 with COVID-19, enrolled during active disease. CDR3s include the opening cysteine and the closing phenylalanine or tryptophan. A D gene is named only where the DNA matches it firmly. Clone size is given for some rows only: seen once, a few or many times, or a class if the clone is expanded.

TGTGCCAGTGCCTTGACAGGGCCTATGAACACTGAAGCTTTCTTT CASALTGPMNTEAFF TRBD1 - TRBJ1-1 TRBV6-5
TGTGCCAGCAGTTACGAAAGGGGAAACTATGGCTACACCTTC CASSYERGNYGYTF - - TRBJ1-2 TRBV6-5
TGTGCCAGCAGTTTTGCCACCCGGGGTTCACCCCTCCACTTT CASSFATRGSPLHF - - TRBJ1-6 TRBV6-5
TGCAGCGTTCTCCCCACAGGGAACACTGAAGCTTTCTTT CSVLPTGNTEAFF - - TRBJ1-1 TRBV29-1
TGTGCCACCAGTGATTTTGGGGGGGGCCAGCCCCAGCATTTT CATSDFGGGQPQHF - - TRBJ1-5 TRBV24-1
TGTGCCAGCAGTTTAGCAGGGGCGACTCAGCCCCAGCATTTT CASSLAGATQPQHF - - TRBJ1-5 TRBV28
TGTGCCAGCAGTTTAGGGGCAGGGTTGGCCTACAATGAGCAGTTCTTC CASSLGAGLAYNEQFF - - TRBJ2-1 TRBV27
TGTGCCAGCAGCTTAACGCGGGCGCCCTACGAGCAGTACTTC CASSLTRAPYEQYF - - TRBJ2-7 TRBV7-3
TGTGCCAGCAGCGGGACAGCGGGGGACACTGAAGCTTTCTTT CASSGTAGDTEAFF TRBD1 - TRBJ1-1 TRBV7-9
TGTGCCATCAATCCGGGACAGGGAAGCTACGAGCAGTACTTC CAINPGQGSYEQYF TRBD1 few TRBJ2-7 TRBV10-3
TGCAGCGTATTCGGGACATTTAACACCGGGGAGCTGTTTTTT CSVFGTFNTGELFF - - TRBJ2-2 TRBV29-1
TGCGCCAGCAGCCGCGAATCCTATGGCTACACCTTC CASSRESYGYTF - few TRBJ1-2 TRBV5-1
TGTGCCAGCAGTCGAACAGCGAACACTGAAGCTTTCTTT CASSRTANTEAFF - - TRBJ1-1 TRBV12-3/TRBV12-4
TGTGCCAGCAGTTCACGGACACCTGAAGCTTTCTTT CASSSRTPEAFF - few TRBJ1-1 TRBV12-3/TRBV12-4
TGTGCCAGCAGTTTAAGGGTGGCAGGGTTGAACACTGAAGCTTTCTTT CASSLRVAGLNTEAFF - - TRBJ1-1 TRBV27
TGTGCCAGCAGTGTTATCGCTACTGGCACCGGGGAGCTGTTTTTT CASSVIATGTGELFF - - TRBJ2-2 TRBV2
TGTGCCAGCAGGCGAGGGGGAACTCCCACCGGGGAGCTGTTTTTT CASRRGGTPTGELFF - - TRBJ2-2 TRBV2
TGTGCCAGCAGCTTAGCGGGGACAGTCTACAATGAGCAGTTCTTC CASSLAGTVYNEQFF TRBD1 - TRBJ2-1 TRBV11-3
TGTGCCAGCAGCGTAGGCGACAGTCTGAACACTGAAGCTTTCTTT CASSVGDSLNTEAFF - - TRBJ1-1 TRBV9
TGTGCCAGCATATTAGCGGGAACCTACAATGAGCAGTTCTTC CASILAGTYNEQFF TRBD2 - TRBJ2-1 TRBV6-6
TGTGCCAGCAGCCCGCTTTCGAGCGGGAGTTACGAGCAGTACTTC CASSPLSSGSYEQYF TRBD2 - TRBJ2-7 TRBV4-2
TGTGCCAGCAGTCTACTAGGGAGTTCCCGCGACAATGAGCAGTTCTTC CASSLLGSSRDNEQFF - once TRBJ2-1 TRBV6-2/TRBV6-3
TGTGCCAGCAGCCATGGGACTTGGAAAGAGACCCAGTACTTC CASSHGTWKETQYF - - TRBJ2-5 TRBV6-2/TRBV6-3
TGTGCCAGCTCACAGGGACAGGGAGGAACTAATGAAAAACTGTTTTTT CASSQGQGGTNEKLFF TRBD1 - TRBJ1-4 TRBV18
TGTGCCAGCAGCTTTTTGGCGGTGGGTAAAGAGACCCAGTACTTC CASSFLAVGKETQYF - - TRBJ2-5 TRBV5-5
TGTGCCAGCAGTCTAGCGGGCCTGGCCGGGGAGCTGTTTTTT CASSLAGLAGELFF TRBD2 once TRBJ2-2 TRBV28
TGTGCCAGCAGTTACAATCAAGGGAGGGGTGATCAGCCCCAGCATTTT CASSYNQGRGDQPQHF - few TRBJ1-5 TRBV6-2/TRBV6-3
TGCGCCAGCAGCTTGACTAGCCCCTACGAGCAGTACTTC CASSLTSPYEQYF - - TRBJ2-7 TRBV5-1
TGTGCCAGCAGTTACTCCGGTAGGGGATTTGAAGCTTTCTTT CASSYSGRGFEAFF - - TRBJ1-1 TRBV6-5
TGTGCCAGCAGCACGGGCCTGGGGGCTCAGCCCCAGCATTTT CASSTGLGAQPQHF - - TRBJ1-5 TRBV28
TGTGCCAGCAGCCATGGGACAGGGGGTGGAAACACCATATATTTT CASSHGTGGGNTIYF TRBD1 few TRBJ1-3 TRBV3-1/TRBV3-2
TGTGCCAGCAGATTTCTTAGCGGGAGGGGCCATGAGCAGTTCTTC CASRFLSGRGHEQFF TRBD2 - TRBJ2-1 TRBV6-5
TGTGCCAGCAGTGAAGAGCCTAGCGGGAGGGCCAGAGATACGCAGTATTTT CASSEEPSGRARDTQYF TRBD2 few TRBJ2-3 TRBV6-1
TGTGCCAGCAGCTTCTTAGACAATGAGCAGTTCTTC CASSFLDNEQFF - - TRBJ2-1 TRBV5-4
TGTGCCAGCAGTTTGTGGAGCCTAGCGGGAGGTCCCGGGGAGCTGTTTTTT CASSLWSLAGGPGELFF TRBD2 - TRBJ2-2 TRBV28
TGTGCCTCCGTCGTTAGGGGGATCTATGGCTACACCTTC CASVVRGIYGYTF - - TRBJ1-2 TRBV30
TGTGCCAGTAGTCCCCCCACGGGAGGGCCCTACGAGCAGTACTTC CASSPPTGGPYEQYF TRBD2 - TRBJ2-7 TRBV19
TGTGCCAGCAAGGCGGGAGTCTCAGATACGCAGTATTTT CASKAGVSDTQYF TRBD2 - TRBJ2-3 TRBV6-5
TGTGCCAGCAGTTACGAGGTGAGGGTTACTTTCTTT CASSYEVRVTFF - - TRBJ1-1 TRBV6-2/TRBV6-3
TGTGCAATAACCCACGGCGGGATGGCCACCGGGGAGCTGTTTTTT CAITHGGMATGELFF - - TRBJ2-2 TRBV2
TGTGCCAGCAGTTCAGGAGATACGCAGTATTTT CASSSGDTQYF - - TRBJ2-3 TRBV28
TGTGCCAGCGACGAACAGGGGCACAATCAGCCCCAGCATTTT CASDEQGHNQPQHF TRBD1 - TRBJ1-5 TRBV2
TGTGCCAGCAGCCAAGGTCCCCTAGGACAGGGGGCAGATACGCAGTATTTT CASSQGPLGQGADTQYF TRBD1 once TRBJ2-3 TRBV4-2
TGTGCCAGCAGTGAGCTAGCGGGAGTAAAAGAGCAGTTCTTC CASSELAGVKEQFF TRBD2 - TRBJ2-1 TRBV6-1
TGTGCCAGCAGTGCACAGGGCAGCACCGGGGAGCTGTTTTTT CASSAQGSTGELFF - - TRBJ2-2 TRBV2
TGTGCCAGCAGCCAGGGGGATCCCTACGAGCAGTACTTC CASSQGDPYEQYF TRBD1 many TRBJ2-7 TRBV6-5
TGTGCCAGCAGTTACTCAGACAGGGGGCTTCCTAGTGAGCAGTACTTC CASSYSDRGLPSEQYF TRBD1 - TRBJ2-7 TRBV6-5
TGCGCCAGCAGCGTGGGGGGGGACTCCTACGAGCAGTACTTC CASSVGGDSYEQYF TRBD2 - TRBJ2-7 TRBV5-6
TGTGCCAGCAGTGGGGGGACAGGGTCGACCCACAATGAGCAGTTCTTC CASSGGTGSTHNEQFF TRBD1 - TRBJ2-1 TRBV6-4
TGTGCCAGCAGGGCTGAAAGGGAGACTGAAGCTTTCTTT CASRAERETEAFF - - TRBJ1-1 TRBV2
TGTGCCAGTAGTAAACAGGGGTTAAGCTCTGGGGCCAACGTCCTGACTTTC CASSKQGLSSGANVLTF TRBD1 - TRBJ2-6 TRBV19
TGTGCCAGCAGTTACAGGAGTAGCGGGAGATCCGGGGAGCTGTTTTTT CASSYRSSGRSGELFF TRBD2 - TRBJ2-2 TRBV6-2/TRBV6-3
TGTGCCAGCAGCGTAGGAGACTACGGCACAGATACGCAGTATTTT CASSVGDYGTDTQYF - - TRBJ2-3 TRBV9
TGTGCCAGCAGCCCATTTGTGGGAGACCCTTCCTACAATGAGCAGTTCTTC CASSPFVGDPSYNEQFF - - TRBJ2-1 TRBV2
TGTGCCAGCAGTCTAGGACAGGAGGGAGATACGCAGTATTTT CASSLGQEGDTQYF - - TRBJ2-3 TRBV5-6
TGTGCCAGCAGCCCAACTAGCGGGAAAACCCAAGAGACCCAGTACTTC CASSPTSGKTQETQYF TRBD2 few TRBJ2-5 TRBV4-2
TGTGCCGGGGGGTCAGGGTCTGGGGCCAACGTCCTGACTTTC CAGGSGSGANVLTF - - TRBJ2-6 TRBV7-9
TGTGCCAGCAGTCTGGGGGGGTGGTACGAGCAGTACTTC CASSLGGWYEQYF TRBD2 - TRBJ2-7 TRBV28
TGTGCCACCAGTGATTCGGGACTAGGTCCCAATGAGCAGTTCTTC CATSDSGLGPNEQFF TRBD2 few TRBJ2-1 TRBV24-1
TGTGCCAGCTCACCAACAAACGGGGATACGCAGTATTTT CASSPTNGDTQYF - - TRBJ2-3 TRBV18